This T cell receptor beta chain was retrieved from a study of blood T cell repertoires in COVID-19. V was cut by 1 base and J by 0 bases, with 19 bases left in between. The CDR3 is 19 residues long. Germline values: CDR1 LGHDT, CDR2 YNNKEL (reference sequence). Original analysis: Amplification of reference gene primers was used by the study to estimate nucleated cell counts. The method was immunoSEQ multiplex PCR; TCRdb's version includes in-frame clones alone and lacks a portion of them. That table furnishes V, J and clone size, whereas the DNA furnished D and trimming. The sample yields over 90,000 clones, about nine tenths seen once.

Sequenced: peripheral blood. The TCR originated in a man in his fifties or sixties with acute or convalescent COVID-19. The V call is TRBV3-1 (or the pseudogene TRBV3-2), the J call TRBJ2-4, with D possibly matching TRBD1 (5 bases). The CDR3 DNA is TGTGCCAGCAGCCAAGGATCTACTGTGACAGACCTAGCCAAAAACATTCAGTACTTC. Translation gives CASSQGSTVTDLAKNIQYF.